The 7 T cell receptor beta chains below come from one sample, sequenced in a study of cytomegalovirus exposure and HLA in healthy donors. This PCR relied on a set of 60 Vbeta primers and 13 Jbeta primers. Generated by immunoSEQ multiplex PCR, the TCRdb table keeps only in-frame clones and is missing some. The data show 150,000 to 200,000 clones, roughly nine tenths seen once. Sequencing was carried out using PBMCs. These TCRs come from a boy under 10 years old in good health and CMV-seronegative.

The CDR3 DNA sequence: TGTGCCAGCAGTTACCTCCATGAGCAGTTCTTC. The encoded protein is CASSYLHEQFF. The chain combines TRBV6-5 with TRBJ2-1; D call uncertain. Between the trimmed V and J ends, which lost 2 bases and 8 bases, there was a span of 4 bases. The CDR3 contains 11 residues. Germline V gene sequence: CDR1 MNHEY, CDR2 SVGAGI.

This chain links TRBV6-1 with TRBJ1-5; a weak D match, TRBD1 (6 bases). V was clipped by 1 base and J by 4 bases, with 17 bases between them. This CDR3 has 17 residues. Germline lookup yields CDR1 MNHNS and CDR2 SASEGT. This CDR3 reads CASSEGVAGELNQPQHF. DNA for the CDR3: TGTGCCAGCAGTGAAGGAGTGGCAGGGGAACTGAATCAGCCCCAGCATTTT.

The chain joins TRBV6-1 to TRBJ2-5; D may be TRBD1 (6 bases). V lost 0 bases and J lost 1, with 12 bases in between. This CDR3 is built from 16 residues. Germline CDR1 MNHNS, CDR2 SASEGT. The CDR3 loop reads CASSEAGARSQETQYF. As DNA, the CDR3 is TGTGCCAGCAGTGAAGCGGGGGCCAGAAGCCAAGAGACCCAGTACTTC.

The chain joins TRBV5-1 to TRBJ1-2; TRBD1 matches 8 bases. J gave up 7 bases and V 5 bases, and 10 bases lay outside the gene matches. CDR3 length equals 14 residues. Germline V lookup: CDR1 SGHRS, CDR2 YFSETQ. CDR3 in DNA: TGCGCCAGCAGTGACGCACAGGGGGTCGGTGGCTACACCTTC. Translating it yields CASSDAQGVGGYTF.

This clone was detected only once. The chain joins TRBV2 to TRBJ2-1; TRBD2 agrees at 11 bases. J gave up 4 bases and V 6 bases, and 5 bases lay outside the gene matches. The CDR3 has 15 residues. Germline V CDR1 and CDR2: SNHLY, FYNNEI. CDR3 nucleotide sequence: TGTGCCAGCAGGGTAGCGGGAGGGGGTTACAATGAGCAGTTCTTC. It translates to CASRVAGGGYNEQFF.

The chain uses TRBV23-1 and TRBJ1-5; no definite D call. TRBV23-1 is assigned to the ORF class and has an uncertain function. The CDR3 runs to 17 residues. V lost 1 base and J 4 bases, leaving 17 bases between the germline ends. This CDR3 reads CASSQFRVAARNQPQHF. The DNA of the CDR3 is TGCGCCAGCAGTCAATTTAGAGTAGCAGCGAGAAATCAGCCCCAGCATTTT.

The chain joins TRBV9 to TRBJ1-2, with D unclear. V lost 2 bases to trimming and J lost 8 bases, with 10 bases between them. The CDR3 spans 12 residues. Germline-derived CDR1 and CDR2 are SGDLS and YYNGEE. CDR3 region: CASSVPGSGYTF. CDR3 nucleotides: TGTGCCAGCAGCGTCCCGGGGTCCGGCTACACCTTC.